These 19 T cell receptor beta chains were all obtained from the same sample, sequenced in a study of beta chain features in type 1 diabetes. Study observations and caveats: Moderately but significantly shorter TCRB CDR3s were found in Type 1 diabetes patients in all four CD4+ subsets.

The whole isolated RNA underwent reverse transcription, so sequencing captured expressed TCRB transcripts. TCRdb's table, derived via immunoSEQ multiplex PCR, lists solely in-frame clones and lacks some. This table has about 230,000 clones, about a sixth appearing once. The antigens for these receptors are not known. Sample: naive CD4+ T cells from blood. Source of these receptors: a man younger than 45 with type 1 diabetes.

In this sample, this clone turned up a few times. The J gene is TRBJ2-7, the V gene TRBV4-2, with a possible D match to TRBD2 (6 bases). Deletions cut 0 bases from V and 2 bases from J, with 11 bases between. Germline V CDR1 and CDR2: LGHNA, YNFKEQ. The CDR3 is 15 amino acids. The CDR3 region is CASSQEDGRPYEQYF. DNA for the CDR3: TGTGCCAGCAGCCAAGAGGACGGGAGACCCTACGAGCAGTACTTC.

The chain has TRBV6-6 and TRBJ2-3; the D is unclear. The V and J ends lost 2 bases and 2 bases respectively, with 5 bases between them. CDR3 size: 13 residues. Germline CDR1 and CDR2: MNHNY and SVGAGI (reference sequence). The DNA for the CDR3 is TGTGCCAGCAGTTACGGGCACACAGATACGCAGTATTTT. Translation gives CASSYGHTDTQYF.

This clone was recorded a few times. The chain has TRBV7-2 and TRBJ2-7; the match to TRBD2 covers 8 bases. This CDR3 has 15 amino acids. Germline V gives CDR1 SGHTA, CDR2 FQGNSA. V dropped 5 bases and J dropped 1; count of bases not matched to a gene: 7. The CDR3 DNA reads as TGTGCCAGCAGCCCACTAGCGGATCGGTCCTACGAGCAGTACTTC. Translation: CASSPLADRSYEQYF.

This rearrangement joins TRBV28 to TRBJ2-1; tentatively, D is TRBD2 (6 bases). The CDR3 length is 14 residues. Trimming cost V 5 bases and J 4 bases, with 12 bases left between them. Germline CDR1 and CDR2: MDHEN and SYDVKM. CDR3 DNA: TGTGCCAGCAGTCCCCCCGGGAGTTACAATGAGCAGTTCTTC. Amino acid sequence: CASSPPGSYNEQFF.

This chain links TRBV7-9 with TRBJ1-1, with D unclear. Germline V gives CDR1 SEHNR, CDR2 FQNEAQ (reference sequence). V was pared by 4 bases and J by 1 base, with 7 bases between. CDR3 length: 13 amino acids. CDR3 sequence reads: CASSSGRNTEAFF. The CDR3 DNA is TGTGCCAGCAGCTCAGGCAGGAACACTGAAGCTTTCTTT. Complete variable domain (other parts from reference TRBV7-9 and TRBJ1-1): DTGVSQNPRHKITKRGQNVTFRCDPISEHNRLYWYRQTLGQGPEFLTYFQNEAQLEKSRLLSDRFSAERPKGSFSTLEIQRTEQGDSAMYLCASSSGRNTEAFFGQGTRLTVV.

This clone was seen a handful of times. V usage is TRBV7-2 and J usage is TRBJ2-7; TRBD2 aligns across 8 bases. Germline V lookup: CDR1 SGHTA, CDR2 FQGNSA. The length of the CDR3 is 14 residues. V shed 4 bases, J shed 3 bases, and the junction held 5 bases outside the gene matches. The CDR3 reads CASSSPSGHYEQYF. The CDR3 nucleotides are TGTGCCAGCAGCTCACCTAGCGGGCACTACGAGCAGTACTTC.

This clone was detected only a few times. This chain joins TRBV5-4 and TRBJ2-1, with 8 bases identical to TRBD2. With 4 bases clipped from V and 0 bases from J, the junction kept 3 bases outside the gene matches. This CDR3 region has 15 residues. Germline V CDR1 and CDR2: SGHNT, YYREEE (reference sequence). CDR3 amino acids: CASSLSGSSYNEQFF. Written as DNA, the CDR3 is TGTGCCAGCAGCCTAAGCGGGAGCTCCTACAATGAGCAGTTCTTC.

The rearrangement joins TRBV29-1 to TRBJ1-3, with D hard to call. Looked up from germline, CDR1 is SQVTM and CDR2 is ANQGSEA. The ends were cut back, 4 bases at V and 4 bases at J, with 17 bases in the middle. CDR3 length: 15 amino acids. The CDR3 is CSVVYARSGGNTIYF. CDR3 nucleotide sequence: TGCAGCGTTGTATACGCTCGATCGGGCGGAAACACCATATATTTT.

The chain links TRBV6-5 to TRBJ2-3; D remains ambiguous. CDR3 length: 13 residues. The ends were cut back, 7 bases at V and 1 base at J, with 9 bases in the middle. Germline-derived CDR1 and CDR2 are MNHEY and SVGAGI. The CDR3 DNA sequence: TGTGCCAGCAAAGATCCAGGCACAGATACGCAGTATTTT. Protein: CASKDPGTDTQYF.

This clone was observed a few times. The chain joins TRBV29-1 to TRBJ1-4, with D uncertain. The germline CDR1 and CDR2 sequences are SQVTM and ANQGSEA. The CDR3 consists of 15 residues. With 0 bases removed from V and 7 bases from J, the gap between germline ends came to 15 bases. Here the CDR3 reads CSVEDRIGSSEKLFF. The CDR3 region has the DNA TGCAGCGTTGAAGATAGGATAGGTTCTAGTGAAAAACTGTTTTTT.

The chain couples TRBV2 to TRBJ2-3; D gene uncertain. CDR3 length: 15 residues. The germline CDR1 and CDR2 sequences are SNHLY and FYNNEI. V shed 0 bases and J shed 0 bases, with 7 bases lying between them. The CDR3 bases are TGTGCCAGCAGTGAAGCTAGAGCTAGCACAGATACGCAGTATTTT. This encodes CASSEARASTDTQYF.

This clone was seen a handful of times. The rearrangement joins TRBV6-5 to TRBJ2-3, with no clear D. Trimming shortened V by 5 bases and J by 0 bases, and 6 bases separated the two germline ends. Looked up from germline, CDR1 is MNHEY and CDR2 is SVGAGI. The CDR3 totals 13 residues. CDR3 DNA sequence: TGTGCCAGCAGTCCGGACAGCACAGATACGCAGTATTTT. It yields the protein CASSPDSTDTQYF.

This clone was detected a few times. The CDR3 nucleotides read TGTGCCAGCAGAAAACCGGGACTAGCGGAAAATGAGCAGTTCTTC. This encodes CASRKPGLAENEQFF. The chain links TRBV11-2 to TRBJ2-1; 11 bases line up with TRBD2. Germline-derived CDR1 and CDR2 are SGHAT and FQNNGV. Germline trimming cut 6 bases from V and 7 bases from J; bases unmatched to any gene: 8. The CDR3 totals 15 residues.

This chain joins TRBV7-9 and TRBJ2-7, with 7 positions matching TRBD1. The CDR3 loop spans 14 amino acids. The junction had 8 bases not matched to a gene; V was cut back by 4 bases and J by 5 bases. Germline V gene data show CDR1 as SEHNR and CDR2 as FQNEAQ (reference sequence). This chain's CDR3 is CASSYRQGTNEQYF. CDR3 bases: TGTGCCAGCAGCTACAGACAGGGCACCAACGAGCAGTACTTC.

In DNA form, the CDR3 reads TGTGCCAGCAGCTTAGGGCGGGAGGGCGCGAGGTTCTTC. Translating gives CASSLGREGARFF. The chain employs TRBV13 and TRBJ2-1, with 9 bases that match TRBD2. Trimming cost V 0 bases and J 15 bases; bases outside gene matches: 6. In germline, CDR1 is PRHDT, CDR2 FYEKMQ (reference sequence). The CDR3 length is 13 residues.

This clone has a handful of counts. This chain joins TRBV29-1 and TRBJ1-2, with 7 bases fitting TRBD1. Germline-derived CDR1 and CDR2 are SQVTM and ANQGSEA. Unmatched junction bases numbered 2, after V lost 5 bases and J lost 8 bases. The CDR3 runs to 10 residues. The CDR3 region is CSVRDSGYTF. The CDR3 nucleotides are TGCAGCGTTAGGGACAGCGGCTACACCTTC. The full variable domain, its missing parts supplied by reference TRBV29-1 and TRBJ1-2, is SAVISQKPSRDICQRGTSLTIQCQVDSQVTMMFWYRQQPGQSLTLIATANQGSEATYESGFVIDKFPISRPNLTFSTLTVSNMSPEDSSIYLCSVRDSGYTFGSGTRLTVV.

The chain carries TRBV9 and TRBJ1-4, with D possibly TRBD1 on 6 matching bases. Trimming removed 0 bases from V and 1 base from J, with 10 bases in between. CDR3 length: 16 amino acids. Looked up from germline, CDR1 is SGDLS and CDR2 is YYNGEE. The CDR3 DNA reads TGTGCCAGCAGCGTAGAGGGCAGGGGAACTAATGAAAAACTGTTTTTT. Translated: CASSVEGRGTNEKLFF.

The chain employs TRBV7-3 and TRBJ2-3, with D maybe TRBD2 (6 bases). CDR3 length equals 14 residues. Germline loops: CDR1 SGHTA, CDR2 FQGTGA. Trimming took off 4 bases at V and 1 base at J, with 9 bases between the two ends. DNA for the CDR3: TGTGCCAGCAGCTCGGGACTTCGCACAGATACGCAGTATTTT. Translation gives CASSSGLRTDTQYF. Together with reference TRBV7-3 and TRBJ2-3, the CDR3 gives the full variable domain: GAGVSQTPSNKVTEKGKYVELRCDPISGHTALYWYRQSLGQGPEFLIYFQGTGAADDSGLPNDRFFAVRPEGSVSTLKIQRTERGDSAVYLCASSSGLRTDTQYFGPGTRLTVL.

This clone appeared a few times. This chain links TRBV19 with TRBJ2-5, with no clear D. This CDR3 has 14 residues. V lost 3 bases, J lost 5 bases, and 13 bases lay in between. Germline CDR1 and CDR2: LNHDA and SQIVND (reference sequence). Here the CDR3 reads CASSIRVREETQYF. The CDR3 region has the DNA TGTGCCAGTAGTATCCGGGTACGAGAGGAGACCCAGTACTTC.